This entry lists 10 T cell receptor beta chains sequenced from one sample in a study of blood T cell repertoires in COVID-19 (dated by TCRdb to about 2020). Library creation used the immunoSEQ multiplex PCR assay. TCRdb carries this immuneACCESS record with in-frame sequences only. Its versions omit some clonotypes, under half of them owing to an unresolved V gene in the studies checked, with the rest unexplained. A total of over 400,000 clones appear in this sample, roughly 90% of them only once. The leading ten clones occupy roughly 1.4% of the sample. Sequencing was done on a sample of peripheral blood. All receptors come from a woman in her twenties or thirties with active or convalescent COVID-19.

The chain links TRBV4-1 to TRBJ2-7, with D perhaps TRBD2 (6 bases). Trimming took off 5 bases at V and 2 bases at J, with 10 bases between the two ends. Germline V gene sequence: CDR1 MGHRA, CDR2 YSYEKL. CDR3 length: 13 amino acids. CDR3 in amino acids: CASSAGTPYEQYF. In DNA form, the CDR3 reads TGCGCCAGCAGCGCCGGGACTCCCTACGAGCAGTACTTC.

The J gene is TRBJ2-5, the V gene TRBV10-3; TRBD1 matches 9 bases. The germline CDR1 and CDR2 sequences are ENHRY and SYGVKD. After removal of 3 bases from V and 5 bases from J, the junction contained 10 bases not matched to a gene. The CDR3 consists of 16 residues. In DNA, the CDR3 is TGTGCCATCAGTGATAAAGACAGGGGGTCCTTTGAGACCCAGTACTTC. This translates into CAISDKDRGSFETQYF.

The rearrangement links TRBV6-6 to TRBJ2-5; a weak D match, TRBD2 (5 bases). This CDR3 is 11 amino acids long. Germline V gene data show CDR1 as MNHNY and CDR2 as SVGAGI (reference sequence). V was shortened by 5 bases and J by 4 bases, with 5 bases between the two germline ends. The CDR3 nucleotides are TGTGCCAGCAGTGCGGGAGAGACCCAGTACTTC. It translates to CASSAGETQYF.

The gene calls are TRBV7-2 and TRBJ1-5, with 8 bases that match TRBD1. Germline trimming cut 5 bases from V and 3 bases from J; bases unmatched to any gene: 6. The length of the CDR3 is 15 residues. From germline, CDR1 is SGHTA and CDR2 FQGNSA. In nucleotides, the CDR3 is TGTGCCAGCAGCACGACAGGGGACGTCAATCAGCCCCAGCATTTT. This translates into CASSTTGDVNQPQHF.

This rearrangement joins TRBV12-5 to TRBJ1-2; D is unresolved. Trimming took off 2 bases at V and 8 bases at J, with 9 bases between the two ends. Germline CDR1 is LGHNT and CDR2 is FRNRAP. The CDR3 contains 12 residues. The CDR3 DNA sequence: TGTGCTAGTGGTTTGCCCCCGGGAGGCTACACCTTC. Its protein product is CASGLPPGGYTF.

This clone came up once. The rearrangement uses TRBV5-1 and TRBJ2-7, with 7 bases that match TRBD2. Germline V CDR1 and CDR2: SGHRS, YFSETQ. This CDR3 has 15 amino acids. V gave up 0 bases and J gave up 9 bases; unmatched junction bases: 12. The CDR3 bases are TGCGCCAGCAGCTTGGCCCCGGGACTACTGGGTGGGCAGTACTTC. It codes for CASSLAPGLLGGQYF.

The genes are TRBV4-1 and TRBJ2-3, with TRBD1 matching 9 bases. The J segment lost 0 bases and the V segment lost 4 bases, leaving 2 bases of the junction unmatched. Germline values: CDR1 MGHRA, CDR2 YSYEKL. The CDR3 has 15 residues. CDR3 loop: CASSPGQGSTDTQYF. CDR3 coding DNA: TGCGCCAGCAGCCCAGGACAGGGGAGCACAGATACGCAGTATTTT.

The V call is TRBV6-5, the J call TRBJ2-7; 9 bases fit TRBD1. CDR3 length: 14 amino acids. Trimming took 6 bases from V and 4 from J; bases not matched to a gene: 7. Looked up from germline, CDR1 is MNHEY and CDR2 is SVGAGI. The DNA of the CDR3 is TGTGCCAGCAGGGATACAGGGGGCACGTACGAGCAGTACTTC. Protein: CASRDTGGTYEQYF.

Here the CDR3 reads CASSSTEGAHGANVLTF. The CDR3 coding sequence is TGTGCCAGCAGTTCCACTGAGGGGGCGCATGGGGCCAACGTCCTGACTTTC. This chain joins TRBV27 and TRBJ2-6; the match to TRBD1 covers 7 bases. Trimming cost V 4 bases and J 3 bases; bases outside gene matches: 9. The germline V gene encodes CDR1 MNHEY and CDR2 SMNVEV (reference sequence). This CDR3 comprises 17 residues.

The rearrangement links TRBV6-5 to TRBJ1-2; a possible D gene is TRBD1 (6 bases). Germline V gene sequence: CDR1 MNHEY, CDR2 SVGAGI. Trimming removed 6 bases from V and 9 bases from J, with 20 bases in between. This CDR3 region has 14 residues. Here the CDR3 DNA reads TGTGCCAGCAGCCCACCTCGGACAGCCCGGAGCTACACCTTC. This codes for CASSPPRTARSYTF.